This T cell receptor (beta chain) is from a study of blood T cells in healthy people across ages. This clonotype was observed at least ten times. V was trimmed by 0 bases and J by 3 bases, leaving 11 bases between them. Germline CDR1 is DFQATT and CDR2 is SNEGSKA (reference sequence). This CDR3 contains 14 residues. Next came a second PCR, run for about 6 to 12 cycles, which used a sample-barcoded 5' primer along with a J-beta primer mix. MiXCR, run by TCRdb on the 5' RACE reads, gives a single entry per CDR3 protein. The sample has over a million distinct CDR3 sequences; under 30% are singletons. These same data were also listed under a study on T cells of mothers and their children. That investigation notes: The people who donated were three healthy Caucasian mothers and their six children.

V and J are TRBV20-1 and TRBJ2-5; possibly TRBD2 for D (7 bases). The TCR originated in a girl aged 2 to 9 in good health. Specimen: blood. CDR3 sequence reads: CSARDGGLEETQYF. CDR3 nucleotide sequence: TGCAGTGCTAGAGACGGGGGGCTAGAAGAGACCCAGTACTTC.